The entry below gives a single T cell receptor beta chain sequence along with its context. This sample was taken from a study of blood T cell repertoires in COVID-19. Background on the study: There were acute and convalescent COVID-19 samples, and they came from the United States, Italy and Spain. T cells, B-cell-depleted T cells, or PBMCs provided the cDNA or gDNA that served as material.

The V gene's germline CDR1 is SEHNR and CDR2 FQNEAQ (reference sequence). CDR3 length: 12 amino acids. With 5 bases clipped from V and 6 bases from J, the junction kept 2 bases outside the gene matches. Repertoires were generated with immunoSEQ multiplex PCR, while TCRdb's copy carries only in-frame clones and drops some. The sample yields about 190,000 clones, 60% to 80% seen once. Sequenced sample: peripheral blood. The sequence was collected from an older woman with acute or convalescent COVID-19. The chain recombines TRBV7-9 with TRBJ1-2; 8 nucleotides agree with TRBD1. The DNA of the CDR3 is TGTGCCAGCAGCAACAGGGGGGATGGCTACACCTTC. Its translation is CASSNRGDGYTF.